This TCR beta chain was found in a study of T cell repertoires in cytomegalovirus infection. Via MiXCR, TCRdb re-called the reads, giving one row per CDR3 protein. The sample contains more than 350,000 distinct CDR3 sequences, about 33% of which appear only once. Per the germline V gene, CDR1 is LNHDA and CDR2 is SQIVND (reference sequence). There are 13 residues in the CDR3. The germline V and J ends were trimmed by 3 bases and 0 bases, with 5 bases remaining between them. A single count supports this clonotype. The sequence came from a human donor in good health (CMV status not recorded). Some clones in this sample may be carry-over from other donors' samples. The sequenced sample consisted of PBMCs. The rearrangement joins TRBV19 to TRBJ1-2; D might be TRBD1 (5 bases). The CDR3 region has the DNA TGTGCCAGTAGTATGGGGGCTAACTATGGCTACACCTTC. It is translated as CASSMGANYGYTF.